This paragraph covers one T cell receptor beta chain sequence. Using immunoSEQ multiplex PCR, the repertoire was profiled, and TCRdb retains in-frame clones only, with some absent. Counted here are 100,000 or so clones, around 89% occurring once; the ten biggest clones make up roughly 14%. These data originate in a study of identifying expanded T cells in peripheral blood. Trimming at V came to 4 bases and at J to 8 bases, leaving 5 bases not matched to a gene. CDR1 is SGHRS and CDR2 is YFSETQ in the germline V gene. This CDR3 region has 14 residues. This chain joins TRBV5-1 and TRBJ1-4; 10 bases agree with TRBD1. The sequenced material came from blood. This clonotype was sampled from a person aged 18 to 75 in good health. DNA for the CDR3: TGCGCCAGCAGCGTCCGGACAGGGGGGGAAAAACTGTTTTTT. Translated: CASSVRTGGEKLFF.